Below, 29 T cell receptor beta chains from the same sample are listed, as sequenced in a study of blood T cells in healthy people across ages. The use of a sample-barcoded 5' primer and a J-beta primer mix characterized a second PCR of roughly 7 to 11 cycles. Each CDR3 protein is one row after TCRdb ran MiXCR on the 5' RACE reads. Counted here are 850,000 to 1,000,000 distinct CDR3 sequences, about 48% occurring once; the ten biggest clones make up around an eighth. The sequenced material came from blood. The receptors were gathered from a man aged 25 to 40 in good health.

This clonotype was observed at least ten times. The chain employs TRBV27 and TRBJ1-4; D gene unclear. The length of the CDR3 is 17 residues. CDR1 and CDR2 (germline): MNHEY, SMNVEV (reference sequence). V shed 7 bases and J shed 0 bases, with 18 bases lying between them. CDR3 sequence reads: CASIPENSFATNEKLFF. The DNA for the CDR3 is TGTGCCAGCATTCCTGAAAACAGCTTTGCAACTAATGAAAAACTGTTTTTT.

The table lists this clonotype with a few counts. This sequence joins TRBV6-2 or TRBV6-3 and TRBJ1-5; D may be TRBD1 (6 bases). The CDR3 contains 17 residues. The germline V gene has CDR1 MNHEY and CDR2 SVGEGT. Trimming took 0 bases from V and 2 from J, leaving 14 bases between them. CDR3 loop: CASSYSTGISGNQPQHF. Here the CDR3 DNA reads TGTGCCAGCAGTTACTCTACAGGGATCTCGGGCAATCAGCCCCAGCATTTT.

About this clonotype: A read error is possible here, since a much larger clone lies one base away. The J gene is TRBJ2-1, the V gene TRBV12-3 or TRBV12-4; no clear D. The DNA end is more similar to TRBJ2-7, so the J call may be wrong. This CDR3 has 12 amino acids. CDR3 residues: CASSIKRYEQYF. The CDR3, as DNA: TGTGCCAGCAGTATTAAAAGGTACGAGCAGTACTTC.

The rearrangement links TRBV4-1 to TRBJ1-3; maybe TRBD1 (5 bases). Trimming pared 4 bases from V and 3 bases from J, leaving 13 bases between. CDR3 length equals 15 residues. Germline assignment: CDR1 MGHRA and CDR2 YSYEKL. CDR3 protein: CASSRGGAFGNTIYF. DNA for the CDR3: TGCGCCAGCAGCCGGGGAGGGGCGTTTGGAAACACCATATATTTT.

J is TRBJ2-3 and V is TRBV11-3; D unclear. The CDR3 totals 16 residues. Trimming took 2 bases from V and 0 from J, leaving 12 bases between them. The germline gives CDR1 SGHNT, CDR2 YENEEA. CDR3 sequence: CASSLRVTPSTDTQYF. The CDR3 DNA reads as TGTGCCAGCAGCTTAAGGGTCACCCCAAGCACAGATACGCAGTATTTT.

As for this clonotype: An end of the junction differs from the germline gene, which may be a read error. The chain joins TRBV3-1 to TRBJ2-4; 7 bases are shared with TRBD2. This CDR3 has 17 residues. Looked up from germline, CDR1 is LGHDT and CDR2 is YNNKEL (reference sequence). The CDR3 region is CASSQDAAGRVKNIRYF. The CDR3 nucleotides read TGTGCCAGCAGCCAAGACGCAGCGGGGAGAGTCAAAAACATTCGGTACTTC.

The rearrangement links TRBV7-9 to TRBJ2-1, with 7 bases matching TRBD1. The CDR3 has 16 residues. With V trimmed by 7 bases and J by 0 bases, 9 bases remained unmatched. Germline CDR1 and CDR2: SEHNR and FQNEAQ (reference sequence). The CDR3 protein is CASILNRGSSYNEQFF. The DNA for the CDR3 is TGTGCCAGCATCCTAAACAGGGGAAGCTCCTACAATGAGCAGTTCTTC.

In this sample, this clonotype turned up a few times. V and J are TRBV20-1 and TRBJ2-5, with D uncertain. Trimming left V 6 bases short and J 2 bases short, with 13 bases between. The CDR3 is 13 amino acids. Germline V gene lookup returns CDR1 DFQATT and CDR2 SNEGSKA (reference sequence). The CDR3 sequence is CSAQTWQQETQYF. The DNA for the CDR3 is TGCAGTGCGCAGACGTGGCAGCAAGAGACCCAGTACTTC.

This clonotype showed up just a few times. The chain's CDR3 is CASSPGQGAHEQFF. The CDR3, as DNA: TGTGCCAGCAGCCCGGGACAGGGGGCTCATGAGCAGTTCTTC. This chain connects TRBV7-3 to TRBJ2-1; TRBD1 aligns across 12 bases. J was trimmed by 8 bases and V by 5 bases; bases with no gene match: 4. Germline-derived CDR1 and CDR2 are SGHTA and FQGTGA. CDR3 length: 14 residues.

V gene TRBV19 combines with J gene TRBJ2-6; 9 nucleotides agree with TRBD1. Trimming at V came to 3 bases and at J to 0 bases, leaving 3 bases not matched to a gene. Germline lookup yields CDR1 LNHDA and CDR2 SQIVND (reference sequence). The CDR3 loop spans 17 amino acids. The CDR3 coding sequence is TGTGCCAGTAGTATGACAGGGGGAGGCTCTGGGGCCAACGTCCTGACTTTC. Translating it yields CASSMTGGGSGANVLTF.

This clonotype appeared a few times. The chain couples TRBV4-3 to TRBJ1-2; D is unresolved. Trimming took off 1 base at V and 8 bases at J, with 11 bases between the two ends. CDR1 is LGHNA and CDR2 is YSLEER in the germline V gene. The length of the CDR3 is 13 residues. The CDR3 region is CASSQGAMRGYTF. The CDR3 coding sequence is TGCGCCAGCAGCCAAGGTGCCATGCGAGGCTACACCTTC.

The J gene is TRBJ1-1, the V gene TRBV12-3 or TRBV12-4, with no clear D. The CDR3 has 14 residues. V lost 1 base and J lost 3, with 9 bases in between. CDR3 sequence: CASSLVLRDTEAFF. The CDR3 DNA follows: TGTGCCAGCAGTTTAGTCCTAAGGGACACTGAAGCTTTCTTT.

V is TRBV10-3 and J is TRBJ2-3; TRBD1 aligns across 12 bases. Trimming took 11 bases from V and 3 from J; bases not matched to a gene: 3. The CDR3 totals 13 residues. From germline, CDR1 is ENHRY and CDR2 SYGVKD. CDR3 in DNA: TGTGCCGGGGGACAGGGGGCAACAGATACGCAGTATTTT. It yields the protein CAGGQGATDTQYF.

This clonotype was observed once. The genes are TRBV25-1 and TRBJ1-1, with D tentatively TRBD1 (5 bases). Germline loops: CDR1 MGHDK, CDR2 SYGVNS. CDR3 length equals 16 residues. V was clipped by 6 bases and J by 0 bases, with 17 bases between them. Here the CDR3 reads CASSDFGAPMNTEAFF. The CDR3 region has the DNA TGTGCCAGCAGCGACTTCGGGGCGCCTATGAACACTGAAGCTTTCTTT.

The chain uses TRBV12-3 or TRBV12-4 and TRBJ2-3; 10 positions match TRBD2. The V and J ends lost 6 bases and 4 bases, in that order; junction bases with no gene match: 7. This CDR3 contains 15 residues. The CDR3 nucleotides read TGTGCCAGCAGCTCTAGCGGGGGCCGGGCAGATACGCAGTATTTT. Its translation is CASSSSGGRADTQYF.

This rearrangement joins TRBV28 to TRBJ1-6; TRBD1 matches 7 bases. This CDR3 is built from 16 residues. CDR1 is MDHEN and CDR2 is SYDVKM in the germline V gene. The junction had 11 bases not matched to a gene; V was cut back by 3 bases and J by 9 bases. The CDR3 is CASSFGDRAYGSPLHF. The CDR3 nucleotides are TGTGCCAGCAGTTTCGGAGACAGGGCATATGGTTCACCCCTCCACTTT.

This clonotype was found a few times. The V gene is TRBV28, the J gene TRBJ1-2; 8 positions match TRBD1. Germline V CDR1 and CDR2: MDHEN, SYDVKM. The trim removed 2 bases at V and 8 bases at J, leaving 1 base unmatched. This CDR3 region has 12 residues. CDR3 region: CASSLGDRGYTF. CDR3 nucleotide sequence: TGTGCCAGCAGTTTAGGGGACAGGGGCTACACCTTC.

This clonotype was picked up a small number of times. The chain uses TRBV20-1 and TRBJ2-3; D may be TRBD2 (5 bases). CDR3 size: 13 residues. Between the trimmed V and J ends, which lost 3 bases and 1 base, there was a span of 8 bases. Germline CDR1 and CDR2: DFQATT and SNEGSKA (reference sequence). This CDR3 is CSASAGRTDTQYF. In DNA form, the CDR3 reads TGCAGTGCTAGCGCGGGCCGCACAGATACGCAGTATTTT.

Comments on this clonotype: A much larger clone differs from this one at a single base, so this may be a read error. The rearrangement uses TRBV6-6 and TRBJ2-1; 8 positions match TRBD1. The CDR3 runs to 15 residues. Germline V CDR1 and CDR2: MNHNY, SVGAGI (reference sequence). CDR3 protein: CASRAGQVPYNGQFF. The CDR3 DNA reads TGTGCCAGCAGGGCGGGACAGGTGCCCTACAATGGGCAGTTCTTC.

The table lists this clonotype with a few counts. The rearrangement uses TRBV4-2 and TRBJ1-1, with D possibly TRBD1 on 5 matching bases. V was clipped by 0 bases and J by 4 bases, with 33 bases between them. This CDR3 has 22 amino acids. CDR1 and CDR2 from the germline V gene are LGHNA and YNFKEQ. The CDR3, as DNA: TGTGCCAGCAGCCAAGATAACAGGCATTACCCCGACAGAGGGTTGATAGGCACTGAAGCTTTCTTT. Its translation: CASSQDNRHYPDRGLIGTEAFF.

The chain joins TRBV6-1 to TRBJ2-1, with 8 positions matching TRBD2. Germline assignment: CDR1 MNHNS and CDR2 SASEGT. The junction had 6 bases not matched to a gene; V was cut back by 5 bases and J by 0 bases. The length of the CDR3 is 16 residues. The CDR3 bases are TGTGCCAGCAGTATACTAGCGGCTAGCTCCTACAATGAGCAGTTCTTC. As protein: CASSILAASSYNEQFF.

For this clonotype: Compared with germline, one end of the junction differs, possibly owing to a read error. The CDR3 bases are TGTGCCTGGGACGCGGGAGGGAACATTCAGTACTTT. This translates into CAWDAGGNIQYF. This chain connects TRBV30 to TRBJ2-4, with 9 bases lining up with TRBD2. This CDR3 has 12 residues. Germline V gives CDR1 GTSNPN, CDR2 SVGIG (reference sequence). Based on the CDR3 plus reference TRBV30 and TRBJ2-4, the full variable domain is SQTIHQWPATLVQPVGSPLSLECTVEGTSNPNLYWYRQAAGRGLQLLFYSVGIGQISSEVPQNLSASRPQDRQFILSSKKLLLSDSGFYLCAWDAGGNIQYFGAGTRLSVL.

This clonotype was observed a few times. The chain combines TRBV6-6 with TRBJ2-7; D call uncertain. Germline values: CDR1 MNHNY, CDR2 SVGAGI (reference sequence). This CDR3 region has 13 residues. Trimming took off 7 bases at V and 6 bases at J, with 16 bases between the two ends. The CDR3 nucleotides read TGTGCCAGCACCACACACTACCACGGCGAGCAGTACTTC. Translated, it gives CASTTHYHGEQYF.

The genes are TRBV3-1 and TRBJ1-2; a weak D match, TRBD1 (5 bases). The germline V and J ends were trimmed by 3 bases and 0 bases, with 17 bases remaining between them. Germline-derived CDR1 and CDR2 are LGHDT and YNNKEL (reference sequence). This CDR3 has 17 amino acids. Written as DNA, the CDR3 is TGTGCCAGCAGCCACTCCGGGACTGTGGCCTCTAACTATGGCTACACCTTC. Translating it yields CASSHSGTVASNYGYTF. Full variable domain (rest looked up from reference TRBV3-1 and TRBJ1-2): DTAVSQTPKYLVTQMGNDKSIKCEQNLGHDTMYWYKQDSKKFLKIMFSYNNKELIINETVPNRFSPKSPDKAHLNLHINSLELGDSAVYFCASSHSGTVASNYGYTFGSGTRLTVV.

This clonotype was seen only a few times. The chain recombines TRBV5-5 with TRBJ1-2; tentatively, D is TRBD1 (5 bases). From germline, CDR1 is SGHKS and CDR2 YYEKEE (reference sequence). Trimming took 4 bases from V and 0 from J, leaving 13 bases between them. The CDR3 is 15 amino acids. CDR3 protein: CASSLGTDPNYGYTF. The CDR3 DNA is TGTGCCAGCAGCCTCGGGACGGACCCTAACTATGGCTACACCTTC.

J is TRBJ2-1 and V is TRBV4-3; tentative D call: TRBD1 (6 bases). This CDR3 has 17 amino acids. Germline loops: CDR1 LGHNA, CDR2 YSLEER. V shed 0 bases and J shed 0 bases, with 12 bases lying between them. The CDR3 DNA reads TGCGCCAGCAGCCAAGAGACCAGGGGTAGCTCCTACAATGAGCAGTTCTTC. This gives the protein CASSQETRGSSYNEQFF.

Regarding this clonotype: This clone may be a read error of a much larger clone one base away. The chain uses TRBV3-1 and TRBJ2-7; no firm D call. V lost 7 bases and J 0 bases, leaving 13 bases between the germline ends. CDR3 length: 14 residues. Germline values: CDR1 LGHDT, CDR2 YNNKEL (reference sequence). The CDR3 coding sequence is TGTGCCAGCAACCTGACGGAGCTCTCCTACGAGCAGTACTTC. This sequence encodes CASNLTELSYEQYF.

This chain joins TRBV2 and TRBJ2-3, with 8 bases identical to TRBD1. The J segment lost 5 bases and the V segment lost 5 bases, leaving 9 bases of the junction unmatched. Germline CDR1 and CDR2: SNHLY and FYNNEI. This CDR3 has 15 residues. CDR3 amino acids: CASSSDRGSLDTQYF. The DNA for the CDR3 is TGTGCCAGCAGTTCTGACAGGGGATCATTAGATACGCAGTATTTT.

CDR3: CASSVGGGQYEQYF. The CDR3 DNA reads as TGTGCCAGCAGCGTAGGAGGGGGACAATACGAGCAGTACTTC. The chain recombines TRBV9 with TRBJ2-7, with D possibly matching TRBD1 (6 bases). The CDR3 is 14 amino acids. From germline, CDR1 is SGDLS and CDR2 YYNGEE. Trimming stripped 0 bases from V and 4 bases from J, with 11 bases between.